This entry describes one TCR beta chain. This specimen belongs to a study of T cell changes during pregnancy in multiple sclerosis. The germline V gene has CDR1 LNHDA and CDR2 SQIVND (reference sequence). Trimming removed 5 bases at V and 3 bases at J, with 14 bases between. The CDR3 consists of 14 residues. Clones were read by immunoSEQ multiplex PCR, and TCRdb kept only the in-frame ones, dropping some. The sample shows more than 25,000 clones, 75% to 90% of them seen only once. The chain employs TRBV19 and TRBJ2-7, with D possibly TRBD1 on 5 matching bases. This sequence originates from a female donor with multiple sclerosis, enrolled in a pregnancy study. The specimen comprised CD8+ T cells from peripheral blood mononuclear cells, sampled after pregnancy. This chain's CDR3 is CASSPRYGHYEQYF. The CDR3 DNA is TGTGCCAGTAGTCCCCGCTACGGACACTACGAGCAGTACTTC.